These 27 T cell receptor beta chains came from one sample sequenced in a study of T cell responses to AZD1222 COVID-19 vaccine. Repertoires were generated with immunoSEQ multiplex PCR, while TCRdb's copy carries only in-frame clones and drops some. Of about 190,000 clones listed, roughly 92% are singletons. Sequencing used peripheral blood, obtained on day 0 of AZD1222 vaccination. The receptors come from an adult in good health.

The rearrangement joins TRBV5-6 to TRBJ1-2; D unclear. Trimming removed 1 base from V and 6 bases from J, with 10 bases in between. The germline V gene has CDR1 SGHDT and CDR2 YYEEEE. The length of the CDR3 is 13 residues. CDR3 nucleotides: TGTGCCAGCAGCTTGTGGGGTGGGAATGGCTACACCTTC. This encodes CASSLWGGNGYTF.

V is TRBV29-1 and J is TRBJ1-2; D is perhaps TRBD1 (6 bases). Trimming removed 3 bases at V and 8 bases at J, with 19 bases between. From germline, CDR1 is SQVTM and CDR2 ANQGSEA. The CDR3 totals 14 residues. The DNA for the CDR3 is TGCAGCGTTGAGATACCGGGCCTCAGGGGCGGCTACACCTTC. Its translation is CSVEIPGLRGGYTF.

The sample holds one count of this clone. The chain joins TRBV9 to TRBJ1-1, with 7 bases aligning to TRBD1. Germline loops: CDR1 SGDLS, CDR2 YYNGEE. This CDR3 contains 15 residues. Germline trimming cut 0 bases from V and 4 bases from J; bases unmatched to any gene: 6. Here the CDR3 DNA reads TGTGCCAGCAGCGTAGTCGACAGGGCTGGCACTGAAGCTTTCTTT. Its protein is CASSVVDRAGTEAFF.

This chain connects TRBV5-1 to TRBJ1-4; D ambiguous. Trimming cost V 0 bases and J 0 bases, with 6 bases left between them. Looked up from germline, CDR1 is SGHRS and CDR2 is YFSETQ. The CDR3 spans 15 residues. The CDR3 bases are TGCGCCAGCAGCTTGGGTCGTGCAACTAATGAAAAACTGTTTTTT. Translating gives CASSLGRATNEKLFF.

The chain links TRBV4-2 to TRBJ1-5; unclear D gene. Germline V gene data show CDR1 as LGHNA and CDR2 as YNFKEQ. V dropped 3 bases and J dropped 7 bases, with 13 bases sitting between them. The CDR3 covers 14 residues. The CDR3 sequence: CASSHELSKQPQHF. The CDR3 nucleotides are TGTGCCAGCAGCCATGAGCTATCCAAGCAGCCCCAGCATTTT.

This chain links TRBV5-6 with TRBJ2-7; TRBD1 or TRBD2 may be the D gene (5 bases each). Germline-derived CDR1 and CDR2 are SGHDT and YYEEEE. V was trimmed by 7 bases and J by 1 base, leaving 15 bases between them. The CDR3 extends over 14 amino acids. The DNA for the CDR3 is TGTGCCAGCCAGGTCGTGGGGGAATCCTACGAGCAGTACTTC. Translating it yields CASQVVGESYEQYF. Complete variable domain (other parts from reference TRBV5-6 and TRBJ2-7): DAGVTQSPTHLIKTRGQQVTLRCSPKSGHDTVSWYQQALGQGPQFIFQYYEEEERQRGNFPDRFSGHQFPNYSSELNVNALLLGDSALYLCASQVVGESYEQYFGPGTRLTVT.

The genes are TRBV27 and TRBJ1-4; D is undetermined. Per the germline V gene, CDR1 is MNHEY and CDR2 is SMNVEV (reference sequence). This CDR3 comprises 15 residues. Trimming shortened V by 4 bases and J by 5 bases, and 14 bases separated the two germline ends. The CDR3 nucleotides are TGTGCCAGCAGTTCCACAGCGGCTGGAAATGAAAAACTGTTTTTT. Translation: CASSSTAAGNEKLFF.

The chain recombines TRBV14 with TRBJ1-2; 7 nucleotides line up with TRBD1. V shed 5 bases, J shed 5 bases, and the junction held 11 bases outside the gene matches. Germline-derived CDR1 and CDR2 are SGHDN and FVKESK. CDR3 length: 15 residues. CDR3 nucleotides: TGTGCCAGCAGCAAGAAGGGGGCGAGGGGGTATGGCTACACCTTC. Protein sequence: CASSKKGARGYGYTF.

The V and J genes are TRBV7-8 and TRBJ2-5; the D gene is possibly TRBD1 (6 bases). Per germline, CDR1 SGHVS and CDR2 FQNEAQ. CDR3 size: 14 residues. V dropped 3 bases and J dropped 6 bases, with 14 bases sitting between them. The CDR3 nucleotides are TGTGCCAGCAGCTTGGGGGCCCCTTTAAAGACCCAGTACTTC. This gives the protein CASSLGAPLKTQYF.

As concerns this clone: The same CDR3 also results from other DNA sequences found in this sample. The chain employs TRBV28 and TRBJ1-1; D gene ambiguous. Looked up from germline, CDR1 is MDHEN and CDR2 is SYDVKM. V was shortened by 2 bases and J by 8 bases, with 6 bases between the two germline ends. CDR3 length: 11 amino acids. The CDR3 DNA follows: TGTGCCAGCAGTTTAGGGAGGGAAGCTTTCTTT. It encodes CASSLGREAFF. The full variable domain, completed using reference TRBV28 and TRBJ1-1, is DVKVTQSSRYLVKRTGEKVFLECVQDMDHENMFWYRQDPGLGLRLIYFSYDVKMKEKGDIPEGYSVSREKKERFSLILESASTNQTSMYLCASSLGREAFFGQGTRLTVV.

The chain is built from TRBV7-3 and TRBJ2-1, with D possibly TRBD1 on 7 matching bases. CDR1 SGHTA and CDR2 FQGTGA come from the germline V gene. Trimming took off 5 bases at V and 6 bases at J, with 11 bases between the two ends. The CDR3 consists of 13 residues. The CDR3 bases are TGTGCCAGCAGCCCGCAGGGGGGCAATGAGCAGTTCTTC. Its translation is CASSPQGGNEQFF. The full variable domain, completed using reference TRBV7-3 and TRBJ2-1, is GAGVSQTPSNKVTEKGKYVELRCDPISGHTALYWYRQSLGQGPEFLIYFQGTGAADDSGLPNDRFFAVRPEGSVSTLKIQRTERGDSAVYLCASSPQGGNEQFFGPGTRLTVL.

CDR3 DNA: TGCGCCAGCACGGCGGCGGGGGGGCTTGGGAAGACCCAGTACTTC. It specifies CASTAAGGLGKTQYF. This rearrangement joins TRBV5-1 to TRBJ2-5, with 9 bases matching TRBD2. Germline CDR1 reads SGHRS; CDR2 reads YFSETQ. The CDR3 loop spans 15 amino acids. V lost 6 bases to trimming and J lost 6 bases; unmatched junction nucleotides: 12.

This chain links TRBV7-9 with TRBJ1-5; 9 bases map to TRBD1. The germline V gene encodes CDR1 SEHNR and CDR2 FQNEAQ (reference sequence). This CDR3 is built from 15 residues. The DNA of the CDR3 is TGTGCAGTAGGACAGGGGTCGAATAGCAATCAGCCCCAGCATTTT. Translation: CAVGQGSNSNQPQHF.

This clone was seen only once. The chain couples TRBV5-6 to TRBJ2-3; D unclear. V was clipped by 4 bases and J by 5 bases, with 20 bases between them. Germline V CDR1 and CDR2: SGHDT, YYEEEE. The CDR3 totals 16 residues. The CDR3, as DNA: TGTGCCAGCAGCAAGTACTCGAAGGAAAGAGGAGATACGCAGTATTTT. Amino acid sequence: CASSKYSKERGDTQYF.

The CDR3 spells CASMTDRAEHGYTF. The CDR3 nucleotides are TGTGCCAGCATGACGGACAGGGCGGAACATGGCTACACCTTC. The V gene is TRBV6-5, the J gene TRBJ1-2, with 8 bases identical to TRBD1. Germline assignment: CDR1 MNHEY and CDR2 SVGAGI. This CDR3 has 14 amino acids. Trimming removed 7 bases from V and 6 bases from J; junction bases left unmatched: 10.

CDR3 protein: CASSPAGTAAYEQYF. The CDR3 bases are TGTGCCAGCAGTCCTGCAGGGACAGCAGCCTACGAGCAGTACTTC. V is TRBV6-5 and J is TRBJ2-7; 7 positions agree with TRBD1. V trimming: 5 bases; J trimming: 2 bases; junction bases outside the gene matches: 9. The CDR3 consists of 15 residues. Germline V gene lookup returns CDR1 MNHEY and CDR2 SVGAGI.

The chain has TRBV25-1 and TRBJ1-6, with D maybe TRBD1 (5 bases). Trimming shortened V by 0 bases and J by 10 bases, and 16 bases separated the two germline ends. The germline V gene has CDR1 MGHDK and CDR2 SYGVNS. The CDR3 is made up of 16 amino acids. The CDR3 nucleotides are TGTGCCAGCAGTGAATATGAGAGAGGGGTGTGGTCACCCCTCCACTTT. Amino acid sequence: CASSEYERGVWSPLHF.

V gene TRBV18 combines with J gene TRBJ1-1; D remains unclear. Per germline, CDR1 KGHSH and CDR2 LQKENI. CDR3 length: 15 residues. V was pared by 0 bases and J by 0 bases, with 8 bases between. Here the CDR3 DNA reads TGTGCCAGCTCACCACCTCTACAAATGAACACTGAAGCTTTCTTT. It is translated as CASSPPLQMNTEAFF. The variable domain in full, with the rest retrieved from reference TRBV18 and TRBJ1-1, is NAGVMQNPRHLVRRRGQEARLRCSPMKGHSHVYWYRQLPEEGLKFMVYLQKENIIDESGMPKERFSAEFPKEGPSILRIQQVVRGDSAAYFCASSPPLQMNTEAFFGQGTRLTVV.

This chain uses TRBV3-1 (or the pseudogene TRBV3-2) with TRBJ2-5, with D maybe TRBD2 (5 bases). The CDR3 is made up of 13 amino acids. V was pared by 3 bases and J by 5 bases, with 10 bases between. The V gene's germline CDR1 is LGHDT and CDR2 YNNKEL (reference sequence). The CDR3: CASSQLSGETQYF. The CDR3 DNA reads as TGTGCCAGCAGCCAGCTTTCGGGGGAGACCCAGTACTTC.

The J gene is TRBJ1-6, the V gene TRBV27; TRBD1 might be the D (6 bases). Deletions cut 3 bases from V and 9 bases from J, with 9 bases between. Germline values: CDR1 MNHEY, CDR2 SMNVEV (reference sequence). The length of the CDR3 is 13 residues. The CDR3 DNA follows: TGTGCCAGCAGTTTCGGCAGGGGTTCACCCCTCCACTTT. Protein sequence: CASSFGRGSPLHF.

The chain combines TRBV27 with TRBJ1-1; perhaps TRBD1 as D (5 bases). V was shortened by 3 bases and J by 1 base, with 15 bases between the two germline ends. The CDR3 runs 16 residues. Germline V lookup: CDR1 MNHEY, CDR2 SMNVEV (reference sequence). Here the CDR3 reads CASSLALTEKNTEAFF. The CDR3 DNA is TGTGCCAGCAGTTTGGCCCTGACAGAGAAGAACACTGAAGCTTTCTTT.

This clone was picked up one time. In nucleotides, the CDR3 is TGCGCCAGCAGCAAACTAGCGGGGACCCTCACAGATACGCAGTATTTT. It codes for CASSKLAGTLTDTQYF. The V call is TRBV5-1, the J call TRBJ2-3; 10 positions agree with TRBD2. V was pared by 4 bases and J by 2 bases, with 7 bases of the junction left unmatched. The CDR3 consists of 16 residues. Looked up from germline, CDR1 is SGHRS and CDR2 is YFSETQ.

The chain recombines TRBV10-3 with TRBJ1-1; D is unresolved. Trimming took 2 bases from V and 1 from J, leaving 8 bases between them. CDR1 is ENHRY and CDR2 is SYGVKD in the germline V gene. CDR3 length equals 14 residues. The CDR3, as DNA: TGTGCCATCAGTGAGGAGGAGACGAACACTGAAGCTTTCTTT. This codes for CAISEEETNTEAFF.

Regarding this clone: The same CDR3 can be traced to other DNA sequences in this sample. CDR3 sequence (DNA): TGTGCCAGCTCACCACCGGGACAGAGCTACAATGAGCAGTTCTTC. Translated, it gives CASSPPGQSYNEQFF. The genes are TRBV18 and TRBJ2-1; 7 nucleotides align to TRBD1. Germline values: CDR1 KGHSH, CDR2 LQKENI. Trimming at V came to 0 bases and at J to 3 bases, leaving 2 bases not matched to a gene. The CDR3 covers 15 residues.

The chain employs TRBV10-3 and TRBJ2-5; a weak D match, TRBD1 (6 bases). Trimming pared 6 bases from V and 6 bases from J, leaving 23 bases between. This CDR3 region has 16 residues. Germline CDR1 reads ENHRY; CDR2 reads SYGVKD. In DNA, the CDR3 is TGTGCCATCAGGGGGGCGGAGGACAGTAACCCAAAGACCCAGTACTTC. Its translation is CAIRGAEDSNPKTQYF.

The chain carries TRBV7-9 and TRBJ2-2; D is undetermined. The germline V gene encodes CDR1 SEHNR and CDR2 FQNEAQ (reference sequence). Deletions cut 2 bases from V and 6 bases from J, with 1 base between. The CDR3 runs 11 residues. CDR3 coding DNA: TGTGCCAGCAGCTTACCCGGGGAGCTGTTTTTT. It is translated as CASSLPGELFF.

This clone came up once. The V and J genes are TRBV11-2 and TRBJ1-4; D might be TRBD1 (6 bases). The CDR3 totals 16 residues. Germline CDR1 is SGHAT and CDR2 is FQNNGV. Trimming pared 2 bases from V and 2 bases from J, leaving 12 bases between. CDR3 residues: CASSLLGAGTNEKLFF. Here the CDR3 DNA reads TGTGCCAGCAGCTTACTGGGGGCAGGGACTAATGAAAAACTGTTTTTT.